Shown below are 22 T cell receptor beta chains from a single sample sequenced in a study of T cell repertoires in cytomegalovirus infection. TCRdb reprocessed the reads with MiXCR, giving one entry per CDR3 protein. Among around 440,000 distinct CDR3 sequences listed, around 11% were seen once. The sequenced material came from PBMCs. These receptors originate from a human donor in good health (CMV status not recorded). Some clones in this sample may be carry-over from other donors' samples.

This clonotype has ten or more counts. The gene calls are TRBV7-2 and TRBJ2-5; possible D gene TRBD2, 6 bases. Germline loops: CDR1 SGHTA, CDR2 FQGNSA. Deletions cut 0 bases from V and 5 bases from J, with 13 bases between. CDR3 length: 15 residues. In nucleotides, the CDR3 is TGTGCCAGCAGCTTAGCCTTAACTAGCTCGGAGACCCAGTACTTC. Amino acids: CASSLALTSSETQYF.

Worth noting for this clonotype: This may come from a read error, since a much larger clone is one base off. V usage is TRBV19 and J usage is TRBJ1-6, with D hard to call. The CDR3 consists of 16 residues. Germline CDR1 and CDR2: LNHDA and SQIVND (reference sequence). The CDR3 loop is CASSIDSGSYNSPLNF. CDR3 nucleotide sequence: TGTGCCAGTAGTATAGACAGTGGCTCCTATAATTCACCCCTCAACTTT.

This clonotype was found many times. The CDR3 region has the DNA TGTGCCATCAGTGCGGGGACGGGGGGCGCCAACCCTCGTAGCACAACCTACGAGCAGTACTTC. Its protein product is CAISAGTGGANPRSTTYEQYF. This chain links TRBV10-3 with TRBJ2-7; possibly TRBD2 for D (7 bases). CDR3 length equals 21 residues. V was trimmed by 4 bases and J by 2 bases, leaving 33 bases between them. Germline loops: CDR1 ENHRY, CDR2 SYGVKD.

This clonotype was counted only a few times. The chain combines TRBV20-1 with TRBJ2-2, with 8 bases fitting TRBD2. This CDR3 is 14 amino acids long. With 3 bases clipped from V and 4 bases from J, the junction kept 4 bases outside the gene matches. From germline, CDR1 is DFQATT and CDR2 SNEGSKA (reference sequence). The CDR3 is CSARSGSRTGELFF. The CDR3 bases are TGCAGTGCTAGGAGCGGGAGCCGCACCGGGGAGCTGTTTTTT.

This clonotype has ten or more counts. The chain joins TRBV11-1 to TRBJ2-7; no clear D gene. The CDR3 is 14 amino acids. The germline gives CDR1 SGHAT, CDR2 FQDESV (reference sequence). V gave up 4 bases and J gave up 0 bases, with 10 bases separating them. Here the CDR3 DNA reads TGTGCCAGCAGCTGGGTCGGAAGCTCCTACGAGCAGTACTTC. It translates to CASSWVGSSYEQYF. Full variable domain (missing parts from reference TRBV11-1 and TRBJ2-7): EAEVAQSPRYKITEKSQAVAFWCDPISGHATLYWYRQILGQGPELLVQFQDESVVDDSQLPKDRFSAERLKGVDSTLKIQPAELGDSAMYLCASSWVGSSYEQYFGPGTRLTVT.

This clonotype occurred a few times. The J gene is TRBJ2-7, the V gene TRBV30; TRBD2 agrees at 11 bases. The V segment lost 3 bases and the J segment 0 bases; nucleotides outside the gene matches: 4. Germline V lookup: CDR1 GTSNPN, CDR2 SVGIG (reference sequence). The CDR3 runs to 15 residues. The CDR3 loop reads CAWRTSGDLSYEQYF. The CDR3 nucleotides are TGTGCCTGGAGGACTAGCGGGGATCTCTCCTACGAGCAGTACTTC. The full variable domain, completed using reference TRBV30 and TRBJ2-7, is SQTIHQWPATLVQPVGSPLSLECTVEGTSNPNLYWYRQAAGRGLQLLFYSVGIGQISSEVPQNLSASRPQDRQFILSSKKLLLSDSGFYLCAWRTSGDLSYEQYFGPGTRLTVT.

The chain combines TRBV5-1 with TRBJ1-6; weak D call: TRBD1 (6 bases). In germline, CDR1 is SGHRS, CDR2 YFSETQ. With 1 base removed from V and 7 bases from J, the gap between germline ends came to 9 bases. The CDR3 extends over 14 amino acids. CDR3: CASSLKGDNSPLHF. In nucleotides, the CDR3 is TGCGCCAGCAGCTTGAAGGGGGACAATTCACCCCTCCACTTT.

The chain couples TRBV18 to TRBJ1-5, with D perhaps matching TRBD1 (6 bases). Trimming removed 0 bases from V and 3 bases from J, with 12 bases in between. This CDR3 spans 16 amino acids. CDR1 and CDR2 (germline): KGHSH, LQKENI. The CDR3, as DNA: TGTGCCAGCTCACCACCCGGAGGGGGGGACAATCAGCCCCAGCATTTT. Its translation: CASSPPGGGDNQPQHF.

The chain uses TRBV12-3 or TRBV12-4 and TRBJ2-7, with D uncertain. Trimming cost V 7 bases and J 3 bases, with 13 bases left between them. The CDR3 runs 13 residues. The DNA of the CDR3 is TGTGCCAGCAAAATGGGCACCTACTACGAGCAGTACTTC. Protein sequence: CASKMGTYYEQYF.

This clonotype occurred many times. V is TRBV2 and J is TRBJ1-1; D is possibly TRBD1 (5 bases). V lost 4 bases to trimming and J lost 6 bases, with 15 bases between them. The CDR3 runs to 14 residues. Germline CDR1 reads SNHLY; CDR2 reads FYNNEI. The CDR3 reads CASSVQGGSAEAFF. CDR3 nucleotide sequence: TGTGCCAGCAGTGTTCAGGGCGGAAGCGCTGAAGCTTTCTTT.

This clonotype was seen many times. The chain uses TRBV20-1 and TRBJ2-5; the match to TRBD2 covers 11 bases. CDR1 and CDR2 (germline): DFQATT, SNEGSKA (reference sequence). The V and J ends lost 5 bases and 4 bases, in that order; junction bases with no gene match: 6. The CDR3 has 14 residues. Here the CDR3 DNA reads TGCAGTGCTTCGGTCGGACTAGCGGGAGAGACCCAGTACTTC. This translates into CSASVGLAGETQYF.

Here the CDR3 reads CASSVGGAETQYF. As DNA, the CDR3 is TGTGCCAGCAGCGTGGGGGGGGCCGAGACCCAGTACTTC. The chain has TRBV9 and TRBJ2-5; maybe TRBD2 (7 bases). V was shortened by 2 bases and J by 5 bases, with 10 bases between the two germline ends. Looked up from germline, CDR1 is SGDLS and CDR2 is YYNGEE. The CDR3 is 13 residues long.

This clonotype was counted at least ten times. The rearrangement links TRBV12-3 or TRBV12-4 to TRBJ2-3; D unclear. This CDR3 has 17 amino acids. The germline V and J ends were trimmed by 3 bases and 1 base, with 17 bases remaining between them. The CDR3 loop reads CASSFPSKLWGTDTQYF. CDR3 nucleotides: TGTGCCAGCAGTTTCCCCTCCAAGCTCTGGGGCACAGATACGCAGTATTTT.

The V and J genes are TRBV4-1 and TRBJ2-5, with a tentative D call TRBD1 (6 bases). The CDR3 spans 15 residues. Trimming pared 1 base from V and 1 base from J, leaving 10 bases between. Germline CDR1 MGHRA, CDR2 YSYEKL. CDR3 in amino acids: CASSQAGQVQETQYF. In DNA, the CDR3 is TGCGCCAGCAGCCAAGCGGGACAAGTCCAAGAGACCCAGTACTTC.

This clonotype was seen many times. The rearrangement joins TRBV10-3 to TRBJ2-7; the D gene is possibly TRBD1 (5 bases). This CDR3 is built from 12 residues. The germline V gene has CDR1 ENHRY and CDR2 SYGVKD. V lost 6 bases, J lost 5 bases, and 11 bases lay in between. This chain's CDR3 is CAISAGINEQYF. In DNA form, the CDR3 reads TGTGCCATCAGCGCAGGGATCAACGAGCAGTACTTC.

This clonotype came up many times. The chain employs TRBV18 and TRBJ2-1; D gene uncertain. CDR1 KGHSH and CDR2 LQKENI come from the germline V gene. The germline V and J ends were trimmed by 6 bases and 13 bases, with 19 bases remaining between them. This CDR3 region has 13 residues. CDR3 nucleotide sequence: TGTGCCAGCTCGCCAACTTCCGGACCCCAACAGTTCTTC. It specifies CASSPTSGPQQFF.

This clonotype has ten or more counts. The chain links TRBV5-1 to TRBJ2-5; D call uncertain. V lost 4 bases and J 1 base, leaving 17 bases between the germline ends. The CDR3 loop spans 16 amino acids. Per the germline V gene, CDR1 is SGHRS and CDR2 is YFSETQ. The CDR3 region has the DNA TGCGCCAGCAGCCCGATCGTTCTCTACTCCCAAGAGACCCAGTACTTC. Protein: CASSPIVLYSQETQYF.

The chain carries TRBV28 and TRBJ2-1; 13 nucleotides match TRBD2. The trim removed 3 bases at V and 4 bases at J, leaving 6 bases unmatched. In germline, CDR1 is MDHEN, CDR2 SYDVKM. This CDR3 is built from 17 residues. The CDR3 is CASSLGLAGIGYNEQFF. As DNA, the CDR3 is TGTGCCAGCAGTTTGGGACTAGCGGGAATCGGGTACAATGAGCAGTTCTTC.

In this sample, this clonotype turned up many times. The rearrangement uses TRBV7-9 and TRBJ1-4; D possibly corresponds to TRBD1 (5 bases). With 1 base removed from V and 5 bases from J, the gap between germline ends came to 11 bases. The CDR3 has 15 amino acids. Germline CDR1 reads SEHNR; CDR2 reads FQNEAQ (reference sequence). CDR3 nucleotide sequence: TGTGCCAGCAGCTTAGGAGGACACGGAAATGAAAAACTGTTTTTT. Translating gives CASSLGGHGNEKLFF.

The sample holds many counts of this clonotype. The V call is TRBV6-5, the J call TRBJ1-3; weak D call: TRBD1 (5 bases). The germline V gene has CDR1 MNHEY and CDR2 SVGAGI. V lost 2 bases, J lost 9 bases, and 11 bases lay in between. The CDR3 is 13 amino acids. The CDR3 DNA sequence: TGTGCCAGCAGTTACGCACAGGCCGGCACCATATATTTT. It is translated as CASSYAQAGTIYF.

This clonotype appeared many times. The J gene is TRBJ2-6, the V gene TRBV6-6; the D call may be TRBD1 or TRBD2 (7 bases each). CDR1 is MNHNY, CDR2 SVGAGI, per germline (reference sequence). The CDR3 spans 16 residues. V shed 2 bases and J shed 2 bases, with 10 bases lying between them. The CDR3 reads CASSYQGGPGANVLTF. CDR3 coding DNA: TGTGCCAGCAGTTACCAGGGGGGGCCTGGGGCCAACGTCCTGACTTTC.

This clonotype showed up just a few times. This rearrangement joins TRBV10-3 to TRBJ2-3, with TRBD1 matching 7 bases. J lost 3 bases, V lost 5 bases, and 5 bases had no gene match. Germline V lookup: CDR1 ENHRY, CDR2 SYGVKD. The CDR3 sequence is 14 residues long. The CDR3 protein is CAISPGTDTDTQYF. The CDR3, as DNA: TGTGCCATCAGTCCCGGGACAGATACAGATACGCAGTATTTT.